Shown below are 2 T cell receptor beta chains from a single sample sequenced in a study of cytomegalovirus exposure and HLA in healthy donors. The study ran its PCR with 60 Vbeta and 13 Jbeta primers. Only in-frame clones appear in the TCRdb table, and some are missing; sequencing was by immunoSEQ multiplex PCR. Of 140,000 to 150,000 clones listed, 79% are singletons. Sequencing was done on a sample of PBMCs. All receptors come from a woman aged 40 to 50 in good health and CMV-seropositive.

CDR3 bases: TGTGCCAGCAGCCCGAGGGTCAATGAGCAGTTCTTC. Amino acids: CASSPRVNEQFF. The J gene is TRBJ2-1, the V gene TRBV5-6, with a tentative D call TRBD2 (5 bases). CDR1 and CDR2 from the germline V gene are SGHDT and YYEEEE. CDR3 length: 12 amino acids. Trimming stripped 4 bases from V and 6 bases from J, with 8 bases between.

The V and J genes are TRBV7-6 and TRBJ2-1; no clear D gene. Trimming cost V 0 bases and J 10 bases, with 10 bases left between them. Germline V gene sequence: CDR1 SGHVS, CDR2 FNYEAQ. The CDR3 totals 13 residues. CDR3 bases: TGTGCCAGCAGCTTAGCGCGAGGCCCAGAGCAGTTCTTC. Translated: CASSLARGPEQFF.